These 15 T cell receptor beta chains were all obtained from the same sample, sequenced in a study of CD4+ T cells in melanoma. This table comes from immunoSEQ multiplex PCR, and its TCRdb copy is limited to in-frame clones, with some not included. The table records some 10,000 clones, roughly two thirds of them present only once. What was sequenced was cells from a culture (not recorded whether cultured in vitro). These TCRs come from a human donor with melanoma.

The chain links TRBV6-1 to TRBJ2-7; D remains unclear. The germline gives CDR1 MNHNS, CDR2 SASEGT. V lost 2 bases and J 0 bases, leaving 5 bases between the germline ends. The CDR3 is 13 amino acids. CDR3 sequence (DNA): TGTGCCAGCAGTGAAAAGGGCTCCTACGAGCAGTACTTC. This encodes CASSEKGSYEQYF.

This clone was seen a handful of times. The rearrangement links TRBV18 to TRBJ2-1; tentatively, D is TRBD1 or TRBD2 (5 bases each). CDR3 length: 15 amino acids. Germline V gene data show CDR1 as KGHSH and CDR2 as LQKENI. V was cut by 3 bases and J by 2 bases, with 11 bases left in between. The CDR3 coding sequence is TGTGCCAGCTCACCGGGGACGGGGCCCTACAATGAGCAGTTCTTC. Protein product: CASSPGTGPYNEQFF.

V and J are TRBV2 and TRBJ1-1; possible D gene TRBD1, 5 bases. Germline CDR1 SNHLY, CDR2 FYNNEI. The CDR3 has 14 residues. V gave up 5 bases and J gave up 0 bases, with 10 bases separating them. CDR3 DNA sequence: TGTGCCAGCAGTTCACGGGGGATGAACACTGAAGCTTTCTTT. Translated, it gives CASSSRGMNTEAFF. Together with reference TRBV2 and TRBJ1-1, the CDR3 gives the full variable domain: EPEVTQTPSHQVTQMGQEVILRCVPISNHLYFYWYRQILGQKVEFLVSFYNNEISEKSEIFDDQFSVERPDGSNFTLKIRSTKLEDSAMYFCASSSRGMNTEAFFGQGTRLTVV.

The genes are TRBV2 and TRBJ1-5, with unresolved D. CDR1 and CDR2 (germline): SNHLY, FYNNEI. The V end lost 5 bases, the J end lost 2 bases, and 10 bases lay between the germline ends. This CDR3 comprises 14 residues. In DNA form, the CDR3 reads TGTGCCAGCAGTCGGTCGGTTGGCAATCAGCCCCAGCATTTT. Amino acids: CASSRSVGNQPQHF.

V gene TRBV10-1 combines with J gene TRBJ1-5; tentatively, D is TRBD1 (6 bases). Trimming stripped 5 bases from V and 3 bases from J, with 11 bases between. This CDR3 region has 14 residues. Germline-derived CDR1 and CDR2 are WNHNN and SYGVQD (reference sequence). Written as DNA, the CDR3 is TGCGCCAGCAGTAAACAGGGAACCAATCAGCCCCAGCATTTT. It is translated as CASSKQGTNQPQHF.

This clone was counted a few times. CDR3 sequence (DNA): TGTGCCAGCAGCGTGGGACAGGCCTACGAGCAGTACTTC. Translated, it gives CASSVGQAYEQYF. V usage is TRBV7-2 and J usage is TRBJ2-7; 8 bases are shared with TRBD1. The CDR3 consists of 13 residues. J was trimmed by 2 bases and V by 5 bases; bases with no gene match: 2. Germline V gene data show CDR1 as SGHTA and CDR2 as FQGNSA.

This clone was counted a few times. J is TRBJ1-1 and V is TRBV2; D remains ambiguous. Trimming took 5 bases from V and 4 from J, leaving 8 bases between them. The CDR3 runs to 12 residues. Germline V lookup: CDR1 SNHLY, CDR2 FYNNEI. CDR3 in amino acids: CASSLGPTEAFF. The DNA of the CDR3 is TGTGCCAGCAGTCTAGGACCCACTGAAGCTTTCTTT.

CDR3 sequence: CAWSKTARRLGLAGGFTDTQYF. The CDR3 DNA reads TGTGCCTGGAGTAAGACCGCTCGTAGACTCGGACTAGCGGGGGGTTTCACAGATACGCAGTATTTT. J is TRBJ2-3 and V is TRBV30; 14 bases are shared with TRBD2. The V gene's germline CDR1 is GTSNPN and CDR2 SVGIG (reference sequence). V was pared by 2 bases and J by 2 bases, with 21 bases of the junction left unmatched. CDR3 size: 22 residues.

This chain uses TRBV5-4 with TRBJ2-6; tentatively, D is TRBD1 (6 bases). The length of the CDR3 is 15 residues. Germline assignment: CDR1 SGHNT and CDR2 YYREEE (reference sequence). The V and J ends lost 4 bases and 1 base respectively, with 9 bases between them. CDR3 DNA: TGTGCCAGCAGCGTAGACAGGTCTGGGGCCAACGTCCTGACTTTC. Amino acid sequence: CASSVDRSGANVLTF.

The chain combines TRBV18 with TRBJ1-1; unclear D gene. The CDR3 is made up of 13 amino acids. V gave up 7 bases and J gave up 1 base, with 10 bases separating them. Germline V gives CDR1 KGHSH, CDR2 LQKENI. The CDR3 DNA sequence: TGTGCCAGCTTCCCGACCCGGAACACTGAAGCTTTCTTT. Translating gives CASFPTRNTEAFF. The variable domain in full, completed from reference TRBV18 and TRBJ1-1, reads NAGVMQNPRHLVRRRGQEARLRCSPMKGHSHVYWYRQLPEEGLKFMVYLQKENIIDESGMPKERFSAEFPKEGPSILRIQQVVRGDSAAYFCASFPTRNTEAFFGQGTRLTVV.

The CDR3 region is CASSLGGSGANVLTF. DNA for the CDR3: TGTGCCAGCAGCTTAGGAGGGTCTGGGGCCAACGTCCTGACTTTC. This rearrangement joins TRBV7-3 to TRBJ2-6, with D perhaps TRBD2 (6 bases). Germline-derived CDR1 and CDR2 are SGHTA and FQGTGA. The germline V and J ends were trimmed by 2 bases and 1 base, with 6 bases remaining between them. The CDR3 is made up of 15 amino acids. Supplemented by reference TRBV7-3 and TRBJ2-6, the full variable domain reads GAGVSQTPSNKVTEKGKYVELRCDPISGHTALYWYRQSLGQGPEFLIYFQGTGAADDSGLPNDRFFAVRPEGSVSTLKIQRTERGDSAVYLCASSLGGSGANVLTFGAGSRLTVL.

In DNA, the CDR3 is TGTGCCAGCAGTTTAGAGCGGGGGGCGTACAATGAGCAGTTCTTC. It is translated as CASSLERGAYNEQFF. The chain links TRBV6-5 to TRBJ2-1; 9 nucleotides match TRBD2. V shed 4 bases and J 4 bases; nucleotides not matched to a gene: 5. Germline-derived CDR1 and CDR2 are MNHEY and SVGAGI. The CDR3 totals 15 residues.

V is TRBV7-3 and J is TRBJ2-1; possible D gene TRBD1, 6 bases. This CDR3 is built from 15 residues. The germline CDR1 and CDR2 sequences are SGHTA and FQGTGA. The V end was cut by 5 bases, the J end by 0 bases, with 11 bases between. The CDR3 bases are TGTGCCAGCAGCCAACAGGGTAGCTCCTACAATGAGCAGTTCTTC. It translates to CASSQQGSSYNEQFF. Supplemented by reference TRBV7-3 and TRBJ2-1, the full variable domain reads GAGVSQTPSNKVTEKGKYVELRCDPISGHTALYWYRQSLGQGPEFLIYFQGTGAADDSGLPNDRFFAVRPEGSVSTLKIQRTERGDSAVYLCASSQQGSSYNEQFFGPGTRLTVL.

This rearrangement joins TRBV5-1 to TRBJ2-1, with 7 nucleotides matching TRBD2. The CDR3 runs to 13 residues. The junction had 5 bases not matched to a gene; V was cut back by 4 bases and J by 7 bases. Germline V gene lookup returns CDR1 SGHRS and CDR2 YFSETQ. This CDR3 reads CASSGGGVNEQFF. In DNA, the CDR3 is TGCGCCAGCAGCGGGGGGGGTGTGAATGAGCAGTTCTTC.

This clone was detected only a few times. This chain connects TRBV7-8 to TRBJ1-2; D not certain. The CDR3 has 14 residues. V lost 3 bases to trimming and J lost 3 bases, with 11 bases between them. The germline CDR1 and CDR2 sequences are SGHVS and FQNEAQ. CDR3 amino acids: CASSLETADYGYTF. CDR3 sequence (DNA): TGTGCCAGCAGCTTGGAAACAGCAGACTATGGCTACACCTTC.